Each of the 27 T cell receptor beta chains below was sequenced from the same sample in a study of cytomegalovirus exposure and HLA in healthy donors. Primers: 60 Vbeta forward and 13 Jbeta reverse. Produced via immunoSEQ multiplex PCR; TCRdb's table is partial and in-frame only. The table has over 200,000 clones, more than 85% seen once; the top ten hold 0.9% to 1.1%. Sequencing used PBMCs. These TCRs come from a woman aged 18-29 years in good health and CMV-seronegative.

The chain uses TRBV11-3 and TRBJ2-1; D possibly corresponds to TRBD2 (6 bases). Germline CDR1 reads SGHNT; CDR2 reads YENEEA. There are 17 residues in the CDR3. Trimming stripped 2 bases from V and 1 base from J, with 15 bases between. Written as DNA, the CDR3 is TGTGCCAGCAGCTTAAGGGACGGCGGGGTGTCCTACAATGAGCAGTTCTTC. This sequence encodes CASSLRDGGVSYNEQFF. The full variable domain, its missing parts supplied by reference TRBV11-3 and TRBJ2-1, is EAGVVQSPRYKIIEKKQPVAFWCNPISGHNTLYWYLQNLGQGPELLIRYENEEAVDDSQLPKDRFSAERLKGVDSTLKIQPAELGDSAVYLCASSLRDGGVSYNEQFFGPGTRLTVL.

The chain has TRBV5-4 and TRBJ2-1, with TRBD1 as a possible D gene (6 bases). This CDR3 has 14 residues. Germline lookup yields CDR1 SGHNT and CDR2 YYREEE (reference sequence). The V end lost 3 bases, the J end lost 7 bases, and 14 bases lay between the germline ends. In nucleotides, the CDR3 is TGTGCCAGCAGCTCCCTGGGGGCACGTAATGAGCAGTTCTTC. It yields the protein CASSSLGARNEQFF.

The genes are TRBV5-1 and TRBJ1-3; 9 nucleotides agree with TRBD1. Germline CDR1 SGHRS, CDR2 YFSETQ. With V trimmed by 0 bases and J by 4 bases, 5 bases remained unmatched. This CDR3 region has 16 residues. The CDR3 nucleotides read TGCGCCAGCAGCTTGGCCGTACAGGGGGCAGGAAACACCATATATTTT. Translating it yields CASSLAVQGAGNTIYF.

Regarding this clone: Within the sample, other DNA sequences also encode this same CDR3. The V call is TRBV5-1, the J call TRBJ2-7, with 8 bases that match TRBD2. The length of the CDR3 is 15 residues. In germline, CDR1 is SGHRS, CDR2 YFSETQ. V dropped 2 bases and J dropped 0; count of bases not matched to a gene: 4. CDR3 loop: CASSFGGGTSYEQYF. In nucleotides, the CDR3 is TGCGCCAGCAGCTTCGGCGGGGGGACCTCCTACGAGCAGTACTTC.

This clone was found once. V gene TRBV6-1 combines with J gene TRBJ2-1; the D is unclear. The CDR3 length is 12 residues. Germline V CDR1 and CDR2: MNHNS, SASEGT. The V end was cut by 5 bases, the J end by 7 bases, with 9 bases between. The CDR3 DNA follows: TGTGCCAGCAGTCCTCGTTATAATGAGCAGTTCTTC. Protein sequence: CASSPRYNEQFF.

This clone was seen a few times. The J gene is TRBJ2-1, the V gene TRBV27, with D hard to call. This CDR3 spans 12 amino acids. Trimming took off 8 bases at V and 9 bases at J, with 14 bases between the two ends. Germline CDR1 is MNHEY and CDR2 is SMNVEV (reference sequence). CDR3 in DNA: TGTGCCAGCTGCCAGGTCTCAGGTGAGCAGTTCTTC. Protein sequence: CASCQVSGEQFF.

About this clone itself: One junction end disagrees with the germline gene, perhaps due to a read error. The chain uses TRBV5-1 and TRBJ2-4, with D possibly being TRBD1 (6 bases). This CDR3 spans 18 amino acids. Germline V gives CDR1 SGHRS, CDR2 YFSETQ. In DNA, the CDR3 is TGCGTCAGCAGCTTGGCCCCGACAGGCTCACTAGCCAAAAACATTCAGTACTTC. It codes for CVSSLAPTGSLAKNIQYF.

The rearrangement links TRBV5-6 to TRBJ1-1; no firm D call. This CDR3 region has 14 residues. The germline V gene encodes CDR1 SGHDT and CDR2 YYEEEE. Trimming took off 4 bases at V and 2 bases at J, with 12 bases between the two ends. This chain's CDR3 is CASSPRLLNTEAFF. In nucleotides, the CDR3 is TGTGCCAGCAGCCCCCGACTTCTTAACACTGAAGCTTTCTTT.

This clone was counted a few times. This CDR3 is CASTEVAGVRNEQFF. In nucleotides, the CDR3 is TGTGCCAGCACCGAGGTAGCGGGAGTTAGGAATGAGCAGTTCTTC. V and J are TRBV7-2 and TRBJ2-1, with 9 bases identical to TRBD2. The CDR3 sequence is 15 residues long. The V segment lost 7 bases and the J segment 7 bases; nucleotides outside the gene matches: 11. In germline, CDR1 is SGHTA, CDR2 FQGNSA.

CDR3 amino acids: CAWSDRDLQPQHF. The CDR3 nucleotides read TGTGCCTGGAGTGACAGGGACCTTCAGCCCCAGCATTTT. The chain uses TRBV30 and TRBJ1-5, with D possibly being TRBD1 (6 bases). The length of the CDR3 is 13 residues. Trimming removed 1 base at V and 6 bases at J, with 10 bases between. Germline V gene lookup returns CDR1 GTSNPN and CDR2 SVGIG (reference sequence).

V gene TRBV7-6 combines with J gene TRBJ2-7, with D perhaps matching TRBD2 (6 bases). Between the trimmed V and J ends, which lost 4 bases and 2 bases, there was a span of 15 bases. Germline loops: CDR1 SGHVS, CDR2 FNYEAQ. The CDR3 has 15 residues. The CDR3 reads CASSSRGGGTYEQYF. In nucleotides, the CDR3 is TGTGCCAGCAGCTCCAGAGGCGGCGGGACCTACGAGCAGTACTTC.

This clone appeared a single time. The rearrangement uses TRBV11-2 and TRBJ2-3; TRBD1 aligns across 9 bases. Trimming at V came to 5 bases and at J to 2 bases, leaving 5 bases not matched to a gene. Germline lookup yields CDR1 SGHAT and CDR2 FQNNGV. The CDR3 is 15 residues long. The CDR3 is CASSTGQGDTDTQYF. The CDR3 DNA reads as TGTGCCAGCAGCACGGGACAGGGTGACACAGATACGCAGTATTTT. The full variable domain, in which reference TRBV11-2 and TRBJ2-3 provide the parts outside the CDR3, is EAGVAQSPRYKIIEKRQSVAFWCNPISGHATLYWYQQILGQGPKLLIQFQNNGVVDDSQLPKDRFSAERLKGVDSTLKIQPAKLEDSAVYLCASSTGQGDTDTQYFGPGTRLTVL.

The chain has TRBV5-6 and TRBJ2-2; perhaps TRBD1 as D (6 bases). The CDR3 is 15 residues long. V shed 1 base and J shed 4 bases, with 11 bases lying between them. Germline CDR1 and CDR2: SGHDT and YYEEEE. The CDR3 bases are TGTGCCAGCAGCTTGCCCGGACAGACCACCGGGGAGCTGTTTTTT. This encodes CASSLPGQTTGELFF.

CDR3 bases: TGTGCCAGCATGCTATCGGGGGAGGGGTGGGGTGGCAATGAGCAGTTCTTC. It codes for CASMLSGEGWGGNEQFF. The J gene is TRBJ2-1, the V gene TRBV11-1; the match to TRBD2 covers 7 bases. The junction had 18 bases not matched to a gene; V was cut back by 7 bases and J by 6 bases. CDR1 and CDR2 from the germline V gene are SGHAT and FQDESV (reference sequence). The CDR3 has 17 residues.

In its sample, this clone was seen once. This chain uses TRBV5-4 with TRBJ2-3; D might be TRBD2 (5 bases). This CDR3 spans 14 amino acids. Deletions cut 2 bases from V and 1 base from J, with 8 bases between. Germline-derived CDR1 and CDR2 are SGHNT and YYREEE (reference sequence). The DNA of the CDR3 is TGTGCCAGCAGCTTTCTCGGGGGCACAGATACGCAGTATTTT. Translation gives CASSFLGGTDTQYF.

The rearrangement links TRBV25-1 to TRBJ1-4; D not certain. V lost 4 bases to trimming and J lost 8 bases, with 17 bases between them. Germline V gives CDR1 MGHDK, CDR2 SYGVNS. The CDR3 is made up of 15 amino acids. In DNA form, the CDR3 reads TGTGCCAGCAGTGGAACAGTCTTTTTAAGGGAAAAACTGTTTTTT. Encoded protein: CASSGTVFLREKLFF.

This clone was detected once. The chain joins TRBV5-1 to TRBJ2-5, with 10 bases matching TRBD1. The DNA end favors TRBJ2-7, so the J call may be wrong. CDR3 length: 15 residues. The germline gives CDR1 SGHRS, CDR2 YFSETQ. The CDR3 nucleotides are TGCGCCAGCAGCCCGACAGGGGGCTTCCCCTACGAGCAGTACTTC. Its translation is CASSPTGGFPYEQYF.

This clone was recorded once. V and J are TRBV27 and TRBJ1-4; possibly TRBD1 for D (6 bases). The CDR3 has 16 residues. V lost 4 bases, J lost 7 bases, and 19 bases lay in between. The V gene's germline CDR1 is MNHEY and CDR2 SMNVEV (reference sequence). This chain's CDR3 is CASSSFRGAPGEKLFF. CDR3 DNA: TGTGCCAGCAGTTCCTTTCGGGGGGCGCCCGGTGAAAAACTGTTTTTT.

In DNA, the CDR3 is TGTGCCAGCAGCGGGGGTCAGAGAGATACGCAGTATTTT. Translation: CASSGGQRDTQYF. The chain is built from TRBV2 and TRBJ2-3, with D maybe TRBD2 (6 bases). The germline V and J ends were trimmed by 6 bases and 5 bases, with 12 bases remaining between them. The CDR3 extends over 13 amino acids. The germline V gene encodes CDR1 SNHLY and CDR2 FYNNEI.

In this sample, this clone turned up once. The V and J genes are TRBV15 and TRBJ1-1, with D uncertain. The CDR3 covers 15 residues. Germline V CDR1 and CDR2: LNHNV, YYDKDF (reference sequence). The V end lost 0 bases, the J end lost 4 bases, and 12 bases lay between the germline ends. The CDR3 is CATSRDARMSTEAFF. In nucleotides, the CDR3 is TGTGCCACCAGCAGAGATGCCAGGATGAGCACTGAAGCTTTCTTT.

The chain has TRBV13 and TRBJ2-7; 10 nucleotides agree with TRBD2. Per the germline V gene, CDR1 is PRHDT and CDR2 is FYEKMQ (reference sequence). J was trimmed by 1 base and V by 4 bases; bases with no gene match: 10. The CDR3 consists of 17 residues. CDR3 loop: CASSYSGRLVRSYEQYF. The CDR3 bases are TGTGCCAGCAGCTATAGCGGGAGGTTAGTAAGGTCCTACGAGCAGTACTTC. Full variable domain (outside the CDR3, taken from reference TRBV13 and TRBJ2-7): AAGVIQSPRHLIKEKRETATLKCYPIPRHDTVYWYQQGPGQDPQFLISFYEKMQSDKGSIPDRFSAQQFSDYHSELNMSSLELGDSALYFCASSYSGRLVRSYEQYFGPGTRLTVT.

The chain uses TRBV6-6 and TRBJ1-3; 8 positions match TRBD1. Germline V gives CDR1 MNHNY, CDR2 SVGAGI (reference sequence). This CDR3 has 13 residues. The junction had 2 bases not matched to a gene; V was cut back by 6 bases and J by 4 bases. The CDR3 reads CASSDRGGNTIYF. The CDR3 DNA sequence: TGTGCCAGCAGCGACAGGGGAGGAAACACCATATATTTT.

The rearrangement joins TRBV5-5 to TRBJ2-7; 12 bases map to TRBD1. Germline lookup yields CDR1 SGHKS and CDR2 YYEKEE (reference sequence). CDR3 length equals 16 residues. V trimming: 4 bases; J trimming: 4 bases; junction bases outside the gene matches: 9. DNA of the CDR3: TGTGCCAGCAGCCCCGGGACAGGGGGCAATGCGTACGAGCAGTACTTC. It codes for CASSPGTGGNAYEQYF.

This clone was seen just once. At the DNA level, this CDR3 is encoded by other sequences in the same sample as well. The rearrangement uses TRBV5-6 and TRBJ1-5; D gene unclear. This CDR3 is 13 amino acids long. Germline V CDR1 and CDR2: SGHDT, YYEEEE. V shed 0 bases and J shed 4 bases, with 5 bases lying between them. CDR3 sequence reads: CASSLGQNQPQHF. CDR3 in DNA: TGTGCCAGCAGCTTGGGCCAGAATCAGCCCCAGCATTTT.

V and J are TRBV19 and TRBJ1-1, with 8 bases fitting TRBD1. The J segment lost 6 bases and the V segment lost 0 bases, leaving 6 bases of the junction unmatched. This CDR3 has 15 amino acids. Looked up from germline, CDR1 is LNHDA and CDR2 is SQIVND (reference sequence). CDR3 in amino acids: CASSIDPGGVSEAFF. The CDR3 DNA reads TGTGCCAGTAGTATAGATCCAGGGGGCGTCTCTGAAGCTTTCTTT. Using reference TRBV19 and TRBJ1-1 for the parts outside the CDR3, the full variable domain is DGGITQSPKYLFRKEGQNVTLSCEQNLNHDAMYWYRQDPGQGLRLIYYSQIVNDFQKGDIAEGYSVSREKKESFPLTVTSAQKNPTAFYLCASSIDPGGVSEAFFGQGTRLTVV.

This sequence joins TRBV6-5 and TRBJ2-1; possible D gene TRBD1, 5 bases. V dropped 4 bases and J dropped 0 bases, with 10 bases sitting between them. This CDR3 is built from 15 residues. CDR1 is MNHEY, CDR2 SVGAGI, per germline. The chain's CDR3 is CASSSDRSSYNEQFF. In nucleotides, the CDR3 is TGTGCCAGCAGTTCCGACAGAAGCTCCTACAATGAGCAGTTCTTC.

This clone has only one observation. The chain recombines TRBV5-1 with TRBJ2-7; the D gene is possibly TRBD2 (5 bases). The length of the CDR3 is 13 residues. The germline V and J ends were trimmed by 1 base and 1 base, with 6 bases remaining between them. CDR1 and CDR2 (germline): SGHRS, YFSETQ. The CDR3: CASSLRGSYEQYF. DNA of the CDR3: TGCGCCAGCAGCTTGCGGGGATCCTACGAGCAGTACTTC.